The clone carrying this T cell receptor (beta chain) was observed at least ten times. Its antigen is undetermined. Per the germline V gene, CDR1 is SQVTM and CDR2 is ANQGSEA. Trimming cost V 4 bases and J 5 bases, with 11 bases left between them. This CDR3 is 12 amino acids long. The sample originates from a study of neurological immune-mediated disorders. Findings of the study overall: Private repertoires in all groups were suggested by the absence of shared CDR3 amino acid sequences among expanded clones across subjects.

In TCRdb, the 5' RACE reads were re-called with MiXCR into one record per CDR3 protein. The sample carries 25,000 to 35,000 distinct CDR3 sequences, about 1.6% recorded once. The chain is built from TRBV29-1 and TRBJ2-5; D is uncertain. Sequences were obtained from PBMCs. The TCR sequence derives from a woman aged 25 to 39 with multiple sclerosis. For the CDR3, the DNA is TGCAGCGTTGGGGGATCGGCGGAGACCCAGTACTTC. Amino acid sequence: CSVGGSAETQYF. Variable domain in full (rest from reference TRBV29-1 and TRBJ2-5): SAVISQKPSRDICQRGTSLTIQCQVDSQVTMMFWYRQQPGQSLTLIATANQGSEATYESGFVIDKFPISRPNLTFSTLTVSNMSPEDSSIYLCSVGGSAETQYFGPGTRLLVL.